This T cell receptor beta chain was identified in a study of blood T cell repertoires in COVID-19. Study-wide context: T cells, B-cell-depleted T cells, or PBMCs provided the cDNA or gDNA that served as material.

Method: immunoSEQ multiplex PCR; TCRdb's copy keeps in-frame clones and lacks some. The sample includes under 150,000 clones, approximately 85% of them seen just once. The sample comprised peripheral blood. This receptor was obtained from a man between 35 and 55 years old with acute or convalescent COVID-19.

CDR3 sequence reads: CSVAQSLRDEQFF. The CDR3 DNA sequence: TGCAGCGTTGCACAGTCCTTGAGGGATGAGCAGTTCTTC. The chain has TRBV29-1 and TRBJ2-1; possible D gene TRBD2, 5 bases. CDR3 length: 13 residues. V shed 4 bases and J shed 8 bases, with 15 bases lying between them. CDR1 and CDR2 (germline): SQVTM, ANQGSEA.